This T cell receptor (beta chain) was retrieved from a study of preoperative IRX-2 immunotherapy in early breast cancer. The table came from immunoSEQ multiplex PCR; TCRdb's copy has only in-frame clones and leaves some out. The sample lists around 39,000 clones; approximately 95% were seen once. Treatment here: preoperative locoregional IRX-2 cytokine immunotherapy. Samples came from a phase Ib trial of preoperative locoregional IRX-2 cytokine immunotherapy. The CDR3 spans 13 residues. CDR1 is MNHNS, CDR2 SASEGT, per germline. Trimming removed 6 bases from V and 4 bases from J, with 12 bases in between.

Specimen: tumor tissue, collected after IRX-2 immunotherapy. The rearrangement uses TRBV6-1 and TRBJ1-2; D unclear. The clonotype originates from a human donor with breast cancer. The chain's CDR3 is CASSGIPFYGYTF. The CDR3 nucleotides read TGTGCCAGCAGCGGTATCCCCTTCTATGGCTACACCTTC.